The present entry profiles one TCR beta chain with its context. What this receptor recognizes is not known. No much larger clonotype is one base removed from it; base qualities were not supplied. Library preparation was by 5' RACE. Data came from an Illumina HiSeq 2500. A second about 7 to 12 cycle PCR used a sample-barcoded 5' primer and a J-beta primer mix. Each TCR beta cDNA molecule received a unique molecular identifier from a template-switch 5' adaptor carrying 12 random nucleotides. At least 2.5 million CDR3-containing paired-end reads were obtained from each sample. First-strand cDNA synthesis was performed from all RNA using the Mint cDNA synthesis kit, with priming by a TRBC-specific oligonucleotide. Following uracil-DNA glycosylase treatment, a first 18-cycle PCR with universal primers M1SS and BC2_uni_R was performed on all cDNA. As for the authors' bioinformatics: Normalization of each sample was performed by random selection of 1 million high-quality reads, each carrying a distinct molecular identifier. Reads with shared molecular identifiers were discarded instead of being binned into consensus sequences. CDR3 identification, clonotype clustering and error correction used MiTCR with a Q25 quality threshold and the strictest error-elimination algorithm. Lower-bound total TCR beta diversity was estimated with a nonparametric unseen species model using Euler transformation. TCRdb's own reprocessing of the public reads used fastp at Q25 and MiXCR and kept productive beta chains. Every entry covers one CDR3 protein and lists the most common genes and DNA from its rows. The V and J calls and clone size come from TCRdb's table, not from the authors' own analysis. This sample gives around 1.5 million distinct CDR3 sequences in total; around 35% of them show up just once. The ten largest clonotypes hold 11% of the sample.

This sample was taken from a study of blood T cells in healthy people across ages (dated by TCRdb to 2014 to 2015). Study-wide context: Template switching captured roughly one uniquely barcoded TCR beta cDNA molecule per two T cells in model experiments. Donors of different ages were randomly distributed across sequencing lanes to avoid experimental bias. The study measured age-related changes in TCR beta repertoire diversity using deep sequencing normalized with unique cDNA molecular identifiers. The donors were split into four age groups: young (average around 17 years), middle-aged (about 40), aged (62) and long-lived (approximately 80). Using the same blood draw, the study looked at two additional independent replicas of 1 million unique cDNA reads for two donors, one aged 18 to 30 and the other aged 80 or older.

Points the paper makes about the study in general: As age increased, observed TCR beta diversity per million T cells dropped in a roughly linear way, and a significant reduction was already evident by age 40. Total diversity estimates from one million sequenced T cells were considered lower bounds and underestimates. The long-lived group showed more naive CD4+ T cells, fewer expanded clones and increased TCR diversity than the aged group, suggesting age selection. A strong correlation was found between observed TCR beta diversity and the percentage of naive T cells measured by flow cytometry. Because profiling used bulk unsorted PBMCs, naive and antigen-experienced compartments could not be compared conclusively. Because the CMV infection status of the donors was unknown, age-related changes in expanded clonotypes may potentially have been confounded.

Systemically healthy Caucasian individuals from Russia, some 40 in total and aged roughly 6 to 95 years, were included as donors. Around 9.8 milliliters of peripheral blood were collected from each donor into EDTA-treated Vacutainer tubes. Ficoll-Paque density-gradient centrifugation was used to isolate PBMCs, with at least 7 million per sample. Total RNA was extracted from PBMCs with Trizol reagent, with at least 5.5 micrograms obtained per sample. Naive CD45RAhigh/CD27high T cell percentages were measured by flow cytometry on a PBMC aliquot from every donor. This receptor was identified in a woman younger than 45 in good health. The source material was blood.

The nucleotide sequence reads TGTGCCAGCAAGGGGACAGCAATTTATGGCTACACCTTC. The translation is CASKGTAIYGYTF. The receptor chain draws on TRBV6-1 and TRBJ1-2; 7 junctional bases match TRBD1. CDR1 and CDR2 are drawn from the germline V gene: MNHNS, SASEGT. Taken from cysteine to phenylalanine, the CDR3 has 13 residues. Only the CDR3 region is kept as DNA, spanning 39 bases read in frame from base 1. Trimming leaves V shorter by 7 bases and J shorter by 5 bases, with the junction holding 7 bases beyond the gene matches.